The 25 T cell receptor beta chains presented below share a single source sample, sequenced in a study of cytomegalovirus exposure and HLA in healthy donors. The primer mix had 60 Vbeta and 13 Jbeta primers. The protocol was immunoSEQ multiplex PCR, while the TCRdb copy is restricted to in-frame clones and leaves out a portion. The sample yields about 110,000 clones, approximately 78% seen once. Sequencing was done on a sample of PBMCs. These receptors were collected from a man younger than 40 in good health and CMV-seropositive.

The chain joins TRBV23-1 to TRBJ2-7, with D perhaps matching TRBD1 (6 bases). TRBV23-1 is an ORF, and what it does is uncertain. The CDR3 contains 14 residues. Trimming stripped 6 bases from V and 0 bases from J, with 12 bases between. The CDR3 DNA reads TGCGCCAGCAGCTCCACACAGGGCTCCTACGAGCAGTACGTC. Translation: CASSSTQGSYEQYV.

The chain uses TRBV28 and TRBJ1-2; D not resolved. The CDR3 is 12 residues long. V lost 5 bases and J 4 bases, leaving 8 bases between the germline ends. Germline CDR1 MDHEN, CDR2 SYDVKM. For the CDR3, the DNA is TGTGCCAGCAGTCTTGGCGGCTATGGCTACACCTTC. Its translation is CASSLGGYGYTF.

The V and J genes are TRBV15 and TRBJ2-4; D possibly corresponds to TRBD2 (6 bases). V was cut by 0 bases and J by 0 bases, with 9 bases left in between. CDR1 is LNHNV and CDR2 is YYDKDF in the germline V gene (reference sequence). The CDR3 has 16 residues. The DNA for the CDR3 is TGTGCCACCAGCAGAGATCGGGGGTTAGCCAAAAACATTCAGTACTTC. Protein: CATSRDRGLAKNIQYF.

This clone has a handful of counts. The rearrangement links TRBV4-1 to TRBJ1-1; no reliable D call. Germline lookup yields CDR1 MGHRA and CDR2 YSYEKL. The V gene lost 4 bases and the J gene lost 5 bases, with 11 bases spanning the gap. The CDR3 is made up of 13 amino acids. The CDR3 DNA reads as TGCGCCAGCAGCCTTCCGCCCCAGACTGAAGCTTTCTTT. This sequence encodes CASSLPPQTEAFF.

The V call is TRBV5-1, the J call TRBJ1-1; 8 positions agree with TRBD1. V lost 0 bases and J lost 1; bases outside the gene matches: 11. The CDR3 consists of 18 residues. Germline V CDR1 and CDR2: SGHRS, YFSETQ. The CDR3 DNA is TGCGCCAGCAGCTTGGTAGGCAGGGGGCAATTGGGGAACACTGAAGCTTTCTTT. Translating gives CASSLVGRGQLGNTEAFF.

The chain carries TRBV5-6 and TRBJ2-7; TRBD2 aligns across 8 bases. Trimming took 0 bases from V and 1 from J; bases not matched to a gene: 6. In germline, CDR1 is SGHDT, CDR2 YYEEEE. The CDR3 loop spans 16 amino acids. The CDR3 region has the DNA TGTGCCAGCAGCTTGGGTAGCGGGGACGGATCCTACGAGCAGTACGTC. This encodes CASSLGSGDGSYEQYV.

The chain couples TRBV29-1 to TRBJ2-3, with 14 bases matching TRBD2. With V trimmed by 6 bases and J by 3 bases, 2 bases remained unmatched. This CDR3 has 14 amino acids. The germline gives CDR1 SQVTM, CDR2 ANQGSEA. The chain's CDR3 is CSVGTSGGTDTQYF. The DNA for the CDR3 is TGCAGCGTCGGGACTAGCGGGGGTACAGATACGCAGTATTTT.

DNA of the CDR3: TGCGCCAGCAGCTTGTTAAGCGGGGAAGAGACCCAGTACTTC. Its translation: CASSLLSGEETQYF. The rearrangement links TRBV5-1 to TRBJ2-5; 7 bases agree with TRBD2. CDR1 is SGHRS and CDR2 is YFSETQ in the germline V gene. V gave up 1 base and J gave up 3 bases; unmatched junction bases: 3. The CDR3 is made up of 14 amino acids.

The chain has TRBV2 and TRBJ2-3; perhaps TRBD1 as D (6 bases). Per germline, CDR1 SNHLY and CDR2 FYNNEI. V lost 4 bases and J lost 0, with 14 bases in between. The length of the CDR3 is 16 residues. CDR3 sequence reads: CASSGDLGTSTDTQYF. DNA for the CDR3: TGTGCCAGCAGTGGCGATTTAGGGACAAGCACAGATACGCAGTATTTT.

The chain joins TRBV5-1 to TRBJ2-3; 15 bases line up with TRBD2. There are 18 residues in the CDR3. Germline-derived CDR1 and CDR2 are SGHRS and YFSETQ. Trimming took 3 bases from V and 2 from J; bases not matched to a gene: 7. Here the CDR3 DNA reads TGCGCCAGCAGCTCCGGTGGACTAGCGGGGGGGAACACAGATACGCAGTATTTT. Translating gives CASSSGGLAGGNTDTQYF. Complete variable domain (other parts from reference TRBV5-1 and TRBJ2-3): KAGVTQTPRYLIKTRGQQVTLSCSPISGHRSVSWYQQTPGQGLQFLFEYFSETQRNKGNFPGRFSGRQFSNSRSEMNVSTLELGDSALYLCASSSGGLAGGNTDTQYFGPGTRLTVL.

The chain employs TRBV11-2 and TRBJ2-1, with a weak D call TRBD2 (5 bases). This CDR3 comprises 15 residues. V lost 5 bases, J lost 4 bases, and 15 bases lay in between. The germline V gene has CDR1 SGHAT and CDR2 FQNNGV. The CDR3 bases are TGTGCCAGCAGCCTGACGGGGATGGCGTACAATGAGCAGTTCTTC. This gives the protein CASSLTGMAYNEQFF.

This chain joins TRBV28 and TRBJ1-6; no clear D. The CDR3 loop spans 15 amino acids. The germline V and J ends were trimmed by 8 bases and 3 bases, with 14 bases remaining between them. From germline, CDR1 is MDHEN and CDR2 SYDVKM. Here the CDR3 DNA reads TGTGCCAGCGCCCTAAAAATAATCTATAATTCACCCCTCCACTTT. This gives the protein CASALKIIYNSPLHF.

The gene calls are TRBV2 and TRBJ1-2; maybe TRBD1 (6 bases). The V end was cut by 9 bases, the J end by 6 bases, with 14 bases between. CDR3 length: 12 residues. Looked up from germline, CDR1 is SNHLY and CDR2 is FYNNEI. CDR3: CARADSLNGYTF. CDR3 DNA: TGTGCCAGAGCGGACAGCCTGAATGGCTACACCTTC.

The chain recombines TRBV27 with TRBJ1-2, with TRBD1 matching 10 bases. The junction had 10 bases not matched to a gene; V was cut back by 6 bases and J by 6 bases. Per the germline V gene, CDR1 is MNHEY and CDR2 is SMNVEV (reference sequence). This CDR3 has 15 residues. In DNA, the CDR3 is TGTGCCAGCAGCTTCGCCGGGACAGGGGTTGATGGCTACACCTTC. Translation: CASSFAGTGVDGYTF.

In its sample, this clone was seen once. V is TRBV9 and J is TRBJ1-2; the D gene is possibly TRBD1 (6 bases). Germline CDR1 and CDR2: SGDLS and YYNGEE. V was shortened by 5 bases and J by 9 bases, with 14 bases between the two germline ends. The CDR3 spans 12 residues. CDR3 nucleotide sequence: TGTGCCAGCAGATTTGAGGGGGATAGCTACACCTTC. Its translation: CASRFEGDSYTF.

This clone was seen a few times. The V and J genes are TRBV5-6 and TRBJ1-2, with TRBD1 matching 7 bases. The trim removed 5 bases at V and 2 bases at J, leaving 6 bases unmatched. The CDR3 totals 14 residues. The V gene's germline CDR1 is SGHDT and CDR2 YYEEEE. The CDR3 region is CASSPWGQNYGYTF. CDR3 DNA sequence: TGTGCCAGCAGTCCCTGGGGACAGAACTATGGCTACACCTTC.

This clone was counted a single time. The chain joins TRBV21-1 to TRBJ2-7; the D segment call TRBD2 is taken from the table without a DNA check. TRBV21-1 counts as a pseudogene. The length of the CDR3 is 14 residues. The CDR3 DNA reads TGTGCCAGCAGCAAGTTTTCGACCATGGAGGAGCAGTACTTC. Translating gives CASSKFSTMEEQYF.

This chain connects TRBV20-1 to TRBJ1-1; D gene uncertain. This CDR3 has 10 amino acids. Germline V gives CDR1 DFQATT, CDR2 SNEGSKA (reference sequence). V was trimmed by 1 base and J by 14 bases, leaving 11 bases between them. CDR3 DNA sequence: TGCAGTGCTAGAGGAGAGTGGTCCTTCTTT. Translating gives CSARGEWSFF.

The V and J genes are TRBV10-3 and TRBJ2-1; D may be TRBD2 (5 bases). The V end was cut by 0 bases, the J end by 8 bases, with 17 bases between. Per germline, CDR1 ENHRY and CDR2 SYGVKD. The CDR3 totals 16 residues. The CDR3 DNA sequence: TGTGCCATCAGTGAGTCGATGGCGGGTAGTCCCCATGAGCAGTTCTTC. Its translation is CAISESMAGSPHEQFF.

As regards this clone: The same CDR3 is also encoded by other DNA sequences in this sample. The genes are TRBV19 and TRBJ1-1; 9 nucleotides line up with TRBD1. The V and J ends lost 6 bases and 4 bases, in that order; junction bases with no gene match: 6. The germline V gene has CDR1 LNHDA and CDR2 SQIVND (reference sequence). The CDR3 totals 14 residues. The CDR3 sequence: CASRIDRGGTEAFF. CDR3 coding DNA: TGTGCCAGTAGGATCGACAGGGGGGGCACTGAAGCTTTCTTT. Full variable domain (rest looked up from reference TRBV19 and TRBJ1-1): DGGITQSPKYLFRKEGQNVTLSCEQNLNHDAMYWYRQDPGQGLRLIYYSQIVNDFQKGDIAEGYSVSREKKESFPLTVTSAQKNPTAFYLCASRIDRGGTEAFFGQGTRLTVV.

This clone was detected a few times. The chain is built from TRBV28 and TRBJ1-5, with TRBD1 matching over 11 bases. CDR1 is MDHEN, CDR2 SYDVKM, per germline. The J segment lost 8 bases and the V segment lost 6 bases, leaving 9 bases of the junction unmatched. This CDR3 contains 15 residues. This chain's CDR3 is CASRPWTGGAKPQHF. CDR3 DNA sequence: TGTGCCAGCAGACCCTGGACAGGGGGCGCGAAGCCCCAGCATTTT.

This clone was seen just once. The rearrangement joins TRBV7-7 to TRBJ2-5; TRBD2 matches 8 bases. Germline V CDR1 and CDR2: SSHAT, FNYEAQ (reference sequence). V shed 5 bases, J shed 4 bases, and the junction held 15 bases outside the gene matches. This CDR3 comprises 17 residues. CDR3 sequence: CASSRRGGGLRSETQYF. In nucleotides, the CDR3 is TGTGCCAGCAGCCGAAGGGGCGGGGGGCTCAGATCAGAGACCCAGTACTTC. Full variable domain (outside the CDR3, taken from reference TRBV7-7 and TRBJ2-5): GAGVSQSPRYKVTKRGQDVTLRCDPISSHATLYWYQQALGQGPEFLTYFNYEAQPDKSGLPSDRFSAERPEGSISTLTIQRTEQRDSAMYRCASSRRGGGLRSETQYFGPGTRLLVL.

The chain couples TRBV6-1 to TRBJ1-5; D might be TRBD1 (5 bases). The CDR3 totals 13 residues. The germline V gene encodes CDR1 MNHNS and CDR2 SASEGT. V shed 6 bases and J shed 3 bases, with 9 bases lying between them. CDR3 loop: CASRRTNNQPQHF. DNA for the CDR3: TGTGCCAGCAGGAGGACAAACAATCAGCCCCAGCATTTT.

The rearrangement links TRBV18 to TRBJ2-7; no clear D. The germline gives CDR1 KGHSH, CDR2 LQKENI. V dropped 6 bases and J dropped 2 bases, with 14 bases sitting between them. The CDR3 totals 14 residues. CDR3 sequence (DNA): TGTGCCAGCTCGCCAAATCTAGAAGCCTACGAGCAGTACGTC. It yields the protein CASSPNLEAYEQYV.

The CDR3 DNA reads as TGTGCCAGTAGGGGTGGGTTCAGCTCTGGAAACACCATATATTTT. Protein product: CASRGGFSSGNTIYF. V is TRBV28 and J is TRBJ1-3; TRBD1 is a possible D gene (5 bases). With 9 bases removed from V and 0 bases from J, the gap between germline ends came to 15 bases. The CDR3 totals 15 residues. Germline-derived CDR1 and CDR2 are MDHEN and SYDVKM.